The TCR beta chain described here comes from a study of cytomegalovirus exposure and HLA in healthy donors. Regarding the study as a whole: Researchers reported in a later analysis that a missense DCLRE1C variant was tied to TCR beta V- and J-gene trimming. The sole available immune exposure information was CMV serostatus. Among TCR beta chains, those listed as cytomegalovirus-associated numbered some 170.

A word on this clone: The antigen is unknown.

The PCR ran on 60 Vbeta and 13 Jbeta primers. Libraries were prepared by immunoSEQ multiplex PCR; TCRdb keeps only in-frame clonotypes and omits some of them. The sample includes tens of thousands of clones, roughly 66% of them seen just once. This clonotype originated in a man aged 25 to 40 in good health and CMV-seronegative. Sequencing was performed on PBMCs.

CDR3 region: CASSSPGTGDYGYTF. CDR3 sequence (DNA): TGTGCCAGCAGTTCCCCCGGGACAGGGGACTATGGCTACACCTTC. V usage is TRBV6-1 and J usage is TRBJ1-2; TRBD1 matches at 10 bases. Germline loops: CDR1 MNHNS, CDR2 SASEGT. Trimming took 5 bases from V and 3 from J; bases not matched to a gene: 6. The CDR3 runs 15 residues.